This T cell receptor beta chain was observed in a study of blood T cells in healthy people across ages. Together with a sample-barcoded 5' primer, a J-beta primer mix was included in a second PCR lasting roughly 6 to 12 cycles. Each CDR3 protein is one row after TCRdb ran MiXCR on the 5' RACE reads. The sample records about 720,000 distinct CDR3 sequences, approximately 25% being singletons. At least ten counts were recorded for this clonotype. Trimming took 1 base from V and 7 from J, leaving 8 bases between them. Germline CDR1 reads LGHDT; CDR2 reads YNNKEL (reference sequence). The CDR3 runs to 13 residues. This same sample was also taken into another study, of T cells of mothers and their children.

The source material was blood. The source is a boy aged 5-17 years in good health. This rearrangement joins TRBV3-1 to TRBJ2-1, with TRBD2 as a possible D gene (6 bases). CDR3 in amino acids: CASSQGTTNEQFF. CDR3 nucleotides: TGTGCCAGCAGCCAAGGGACTACTAATGAGCAGTTCTTC.